The rows below give T cell receptor beta chains drawn from one sample of a study of cytomegalovirus exposure and HLA in healthy donors. This table comes from immunoSEQ multiplex PCR, and its TCRdb copy is limited to in-frame clones, with some not included. Of 140,000 or so clones detected, around 73% appear once; the ten largest clones hold roughly 2.9%. Sequencing was done on a sample of PBMCs. The receptors originated from a female donor in good health and CMV-seronegative. Each CDR3 is given with its conserved first and last residue. The D gene is left open where the match is weak. Expanded clones get a size class; other rows say once, few or many, or leave the size out.

v_call	clone_size	d_call	j_call	cdr3_aa	cdr3_nt
TRBV5-1	-	-	TRBJ2-2	CASSLATDNTGELFF	TGCGCCAGCAGCTTGGCGACAGACAACACCGGGGAGCTGTTTTTT
TRBV6-1	-	-	TRBJ2-1	CASCLAGAYNEQFF	TGTGCCAGCTGCCTGGCGGGGGCTTACAATGAGCAGTTCTTC
TRBV6-5	few	-	TRBJ1-3	CASSLSGGLGNTIYF	TGTGCCAGCAGTCTCAGCGGGGGCCTCGGAAACACCATATATTTT
TRBV11-2	-	TRBD2	TRBJ2-2	CASSLRLAGRPNTGELFF	TGTGCCAGCAGCTTAAGGTTAGCGGGACGACCGAACACCGGGGAGCTGTTTTTT
TRBV4-1	-	-	TRBJ2-2	CASSPTKAGELFF	TGCGCCAGCAGCCCAACTAAAGCCGGGGAGCTGTTTTTT
TRBV5-1	once	-	TRBJ1-3	CASSLERQGLAGNTIYF	TGCGCCAGCAGCTTGGAGAGGCAGGGACTAGCCGGAAACACCATATATTTT
TRBV27	-	-	TRBJ1-2	CASGRANYGYTF	TGTGCCAGCGGCAGGGCTAACTATGGCTACACCTTC
TRBV6-4	-	TRBD2	TRBJ2-2	CASSVLAGVSTGELFF	TGTGCCAGCAGTGTGCTAGCGGGAGTCTCCACCGGGGAGCTGTTTTTT
TRBV5-1	-	-	TRBJ2-1	CASSLEGAGADEQFF	TGCGCCAGCAGCTTGGAAGGGGCAGGGGCGGATGAGCAGTTCTTC
TRBV28	-	-	TRBJ1-2	CASSILVANNYGYTF	TGTGCCAGCAGTATTCTGGTAGCCAACAACTATGGCTACACCTTC
TRBV28	-	TRBD2	TRBJ2-5	CASSLGLAGGETQYF	TGTGCCAGCAGTTTGGGCCTAGCGGGGGGAGAGACCCAGTACTTC
TRBV6-1	few	TRBD2	TRBJ2-2	CASSVTSGANTGELFF	TGTGCCAGCAGTGTAACTAGCGGGGCGAACACCGGGGAGCTGTTTTTT
TRBV2	-	TRBD1	TRBJ1-1	CASRNRGLNTEAFF	TGTGCCAGCAGAAACAGGGGGTTGAACACTGAAGCTTTCTTT
TRBV28	-	-	TRBJ2-7	CASSDGFKYEQYF	TGTGCCAGCAGTGACGGGTTCAAGTACGAGCAGTACTTC
TRBV29-1	-	-	TRBJ2-7	CSVEGARYEQYF	TGCAGCGTTGAGGGGGCCCGCTACGAGCAGTACTTC